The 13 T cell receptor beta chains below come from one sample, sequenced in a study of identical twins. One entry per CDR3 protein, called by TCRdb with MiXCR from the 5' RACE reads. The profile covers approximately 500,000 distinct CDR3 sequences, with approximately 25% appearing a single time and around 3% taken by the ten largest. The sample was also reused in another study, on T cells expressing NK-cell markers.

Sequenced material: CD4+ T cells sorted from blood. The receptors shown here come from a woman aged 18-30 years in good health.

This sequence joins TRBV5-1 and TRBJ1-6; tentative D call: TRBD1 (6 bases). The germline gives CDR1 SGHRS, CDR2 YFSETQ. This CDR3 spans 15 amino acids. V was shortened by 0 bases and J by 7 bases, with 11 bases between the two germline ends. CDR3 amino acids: CASSLVPGQNSPLHF. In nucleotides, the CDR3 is TGCGCCAGCAGCTTGGTTCCGGGACAAAATTCACCCCTCCACTTT.

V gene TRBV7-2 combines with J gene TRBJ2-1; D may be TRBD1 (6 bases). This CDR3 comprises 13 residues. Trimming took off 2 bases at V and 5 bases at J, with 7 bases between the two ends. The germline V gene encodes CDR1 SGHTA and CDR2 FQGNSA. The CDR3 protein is CASSLQGNNEQFF. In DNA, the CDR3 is TGTGCCAGCAGCTTACAGGGGAACAATGAGCAGTTCTTC.

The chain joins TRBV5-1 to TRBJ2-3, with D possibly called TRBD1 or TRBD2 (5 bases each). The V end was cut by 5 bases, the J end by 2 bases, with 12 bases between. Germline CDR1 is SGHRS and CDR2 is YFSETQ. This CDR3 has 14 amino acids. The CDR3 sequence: CASSEGLYTDTQYF. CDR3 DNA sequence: TGCGCCAGCAGTGAGGGGTTGTACACAGATACGCAGTATTTT. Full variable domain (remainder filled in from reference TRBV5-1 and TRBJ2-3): KAGVTQTPRYLIKTRGQQVTLSCSPISGHRSVSWYQQTPGQGLQFLFEYFSETQRNKGNFPGRFSGRQFSNSRSEMNVSTLELGDSALYLCASSEGLYTDTQYFGPGTRLTVL.

The CDR3 region is CASSETVNTGELFF. CDR3 DNA: TGTGCCAGCTCGGAGACGGTGAACACCGGGGAGCTGTTTTTT. This chain connects TRBV18 to TRBJ2-2; D unclear. Deletions cut 6 bases from V and 1 base from J, with 9 bases between. Germline-derived CDR1 and CDR2 are KGHSH and LQKENI. The CDR3 is 14 residues long.

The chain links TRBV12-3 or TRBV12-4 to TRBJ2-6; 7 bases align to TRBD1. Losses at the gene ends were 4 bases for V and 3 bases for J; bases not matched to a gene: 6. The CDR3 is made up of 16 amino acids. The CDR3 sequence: CASSSRTGSGANVLTF. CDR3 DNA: TGTGCCAGCAGTTCCAGGACAGGTAGTGGGGCCAACGTCCTGACTTTC.

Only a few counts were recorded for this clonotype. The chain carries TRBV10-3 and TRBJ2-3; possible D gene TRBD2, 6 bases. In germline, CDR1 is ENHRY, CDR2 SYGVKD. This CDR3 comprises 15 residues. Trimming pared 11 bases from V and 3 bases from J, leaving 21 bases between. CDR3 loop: CAAGLGLAPTDTQYF. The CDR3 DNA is TGTGCCGCCGGCCTCGGGCTAGCGCCTACAGATACGCAGTATTTT.

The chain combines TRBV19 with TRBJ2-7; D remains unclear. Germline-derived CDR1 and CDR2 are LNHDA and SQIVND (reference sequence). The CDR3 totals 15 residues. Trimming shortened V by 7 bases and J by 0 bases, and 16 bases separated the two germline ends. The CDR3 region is CASTADTFSSYEQYF. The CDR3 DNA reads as TGTGCCAGTACCGCCGACACCTTCAGCTCCTACGAGCAGTACTTC.

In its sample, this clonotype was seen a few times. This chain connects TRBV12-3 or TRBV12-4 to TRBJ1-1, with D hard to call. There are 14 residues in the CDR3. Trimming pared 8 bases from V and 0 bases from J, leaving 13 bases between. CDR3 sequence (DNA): TGTGCCAGCGGCCCAAATCTAATGAACACTGAAGCTTTCTTT. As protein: CASGPNLMNTEAFF.

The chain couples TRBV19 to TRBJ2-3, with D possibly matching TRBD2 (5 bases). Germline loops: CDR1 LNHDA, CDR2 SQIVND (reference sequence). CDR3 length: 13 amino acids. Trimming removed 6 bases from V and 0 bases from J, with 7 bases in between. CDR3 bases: TGTGCCAGTAGGGGAGTTAGCACAGATACGCAGTATTTT. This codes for CASRGVSTDTQYF.

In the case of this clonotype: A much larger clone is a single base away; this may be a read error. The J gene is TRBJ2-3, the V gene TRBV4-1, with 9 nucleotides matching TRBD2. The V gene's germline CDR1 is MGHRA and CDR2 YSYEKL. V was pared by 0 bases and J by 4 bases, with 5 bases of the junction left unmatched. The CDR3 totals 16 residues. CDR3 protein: CASSQDASGASDTQYF. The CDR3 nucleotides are TGCGCCAGCAGCCAAGATGCTAGCGGGGCCTCAGATACGCAGTATTTT.

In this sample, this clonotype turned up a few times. The CDR3 spells CASRTGNGYTF. The DNA for the CDR3 is TGCGCCAGCAGGACAGGGAATGGCTACACCTTC. The chain recombines TRBV5-1 with TRBJ1-2; 7 bases are shared with TRBD1. Germline trimming cut 5 bases from V and 6 bases from J; bases unmatched to any gene: 1. This CDR3 contains 11 residues. Germline V gives CDR1 SGHRS, CDR2 YFSETQ.

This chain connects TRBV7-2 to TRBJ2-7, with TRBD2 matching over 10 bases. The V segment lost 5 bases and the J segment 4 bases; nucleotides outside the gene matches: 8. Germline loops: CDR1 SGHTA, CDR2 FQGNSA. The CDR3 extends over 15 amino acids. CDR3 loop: CASSILAGPGYEQYF. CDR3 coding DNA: TGTGCCAGCAGCATACTAGCGGGGCCTGGGTACGAGCAGTACTTC.

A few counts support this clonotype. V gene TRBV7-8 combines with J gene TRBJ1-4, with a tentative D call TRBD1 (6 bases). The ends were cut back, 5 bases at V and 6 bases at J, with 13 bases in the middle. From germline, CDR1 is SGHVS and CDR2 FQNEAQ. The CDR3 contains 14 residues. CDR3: CASSVTGRDEKLFF. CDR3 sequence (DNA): TGTGCCAGCAGCGTAACAGGGAGGGATGAAAAACTGTTTTTT.